This T cell receptor beta chain was sequenced in a study of T-cell reconstitution after alpha-beta-depleted transplantation in children. Preparation of the TCRbeta library was carried out with unique molecular identifiers. TCRdb re-analysed the PCR reads in MiXCR, keeping a single row per CDR3 protein. Among roughly 610,000 distinct CDR3 sequences listed, roughly a tenth were seen once. Per the germline V gene, CDR1 is ENHRY and CDR2 is SYGVKD. V shed 6 bases, J shed 4 bases, and the junction held 10 bases outside the gene matches. This CDR3 comprises 15 residues. This clonotype was picked up a small number of times.

The sequence was obtained from a human donor who donated a stem cell graft to a child with acute myeloid leukemia. This specimen was PBMCs from the stem cell graft donor, taken from the stem cell graft. The chain has TRBV10-3 and TRBJ2-7, with TRBD1 identical over 9 bases. The chain's CDR3 is CAISQPGQGLYEQYF. As DNA, the CDR3 is TGTGCCATCAGCCAGCCGGGACAGGGTTTGTACGAGCAGTACTTC.